Listed below are T cell receptor beta chains from one sample, sequenced in a study of cytomegalovirus exposure and HLA in healthy donors. Only in-frame clones appear in the TCRdb table, and some are missing; sequencing was by immunoSEQ multiplex PCR. The sample lists 110,000 to 150,000 clones; less than 10% were seen once. The sample taken for sequencing was PBMCs. All receptors derive from a man between 50 and 59 years old in good health and CMV-seronegative. Each CDR3 is given with its conserved first and last residue. The D gene is left open where the match is weak. Size tells how often a clone was seen (once, few, many) or the class of an expanded clone, and some rows leave it out.

-	-	TRBV14	TRBJ2-1	TGTGCCAGCAGCCGACAGCCACTAGCTGACAATGAGCAGTTCTTC	CASSRQPLADNEQFF
-	-	TRBV6-5	TRBJ1-1	TGTGCCAGCAGTTACAGGGGGGGCGGCACTGAAGCTTTCTTT	CASSYRGGGTEAFF
few	TRBD1	TRBV6-5	TRBJ1-2	TGTGCCAGCAGCCGAACGGACAGGGGGAACTATGGCTACACCTTC	CASSRTDRGNYGYTF
-	TRBD2	TRBV4-1	TRBJ2-7	TGCGCCAGCAGCCAAGTAGCGGGAGGTTCCTACGAGCAGTACTTC	CASSQVAGGSYEQYF
few	-	TRBV4-2	TRBJ2-3	TGTGCCAGCAGCCAAGAGGAGGATACGCAGTATTTT	CASSQEEDTQYF
few	-	TRBV28	TRBJ1-2	TGTGCCAGCACACCAGGCTATGGCTACACCTTC	CASTPGYGYTF
few	-	TRBV28	TRBJ2-5	TGTGCCAGCAGTTTCGGGGAGCCCCAAGAGACCCAGTACTTC	CASSFGEPQETQYF
few	-	TRBV2	TRBJ2-3	TGTGCCAGCAGTTCTACTTCGGGGGCAGATACGCAGTATTTT	CASSSTSGADTQYF
few	-	TRBV14	TRBJ1-1	TGTGCCAGCAGCAAAGTTAGACAAGCTGAAGCTTTCTTT	CASSKVRQAEAFF
few	-	TRBV5-4	TRBJ2-1	TGTGCCAGCAGCGCTACATCGGGTGAGCAGTTCTTC	CASSATSGEQFF
few	-	TRBV5-1	TRBJ1-1	TGCGCCAGCAGCTTCGGGAAAGAGAACACTGAAGCTTTCTTT	CASSFGKENTEAFF
-	TRBD1	TRBV29-1	TRBJ1-2	TGCAGCGTTGAAGGACAGGGAATGGACTATGGCTACACCTTC	CSVEGQGMDYGYTF
few	TRBD1	TRBV27	TRBJ2-3	TGTGCCAGCAGTTCACACAGGGGGAACACAGATACGCAGTATTTT	CASSSHRGNTDTQYF
few	TRBD2	TRBV7-3	TRBJ2-1	TGTGCCAGCAGCTTAATCGGGACTAGCGCAATGAGCTCCTACAATGAGCAGTTCTTC	CASSLIGTSAMSSYNEQFF
few	-	TRBV7-9	TRBJ2-7	TGTGCCAGCAGCAACGTGCGAGCCTACGAGCAGTACTTC	CASSNVRAYEQYF
few	TRBD2	TRBV5-1	TRBJ2-3	TGCGCCAGCAGCTTGGACGGACTAGTACCAGATACGCAGTATTTT	CASSLDGLVPDTQYF
few	-	TRBV6-5	TRBJ1-2	TGTGCCACCGGTTTATCGGGAAACTATGGCTACACCTTC	CATGLSGNYGYTF
-	-	TRBV6-5	TRBJ1-5	TGTGCCAGCAGTCAGGCGGGAGGTAACAATCAGCCCCAGCATTTT	CASSQAGGNNQPQHF